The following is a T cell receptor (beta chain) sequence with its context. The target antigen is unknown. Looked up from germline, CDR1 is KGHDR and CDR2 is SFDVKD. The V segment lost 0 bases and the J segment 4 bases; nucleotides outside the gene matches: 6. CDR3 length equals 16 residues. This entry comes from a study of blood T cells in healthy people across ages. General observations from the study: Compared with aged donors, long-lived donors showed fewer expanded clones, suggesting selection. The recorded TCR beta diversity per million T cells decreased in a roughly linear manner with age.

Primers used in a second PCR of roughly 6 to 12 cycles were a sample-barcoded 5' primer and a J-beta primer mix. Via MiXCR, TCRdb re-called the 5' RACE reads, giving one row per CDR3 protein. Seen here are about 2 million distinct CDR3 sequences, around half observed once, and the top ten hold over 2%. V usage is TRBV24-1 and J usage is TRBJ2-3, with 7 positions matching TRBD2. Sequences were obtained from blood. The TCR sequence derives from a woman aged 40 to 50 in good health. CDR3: CATSDLGQGGPDTQYF. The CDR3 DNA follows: TGTGCCACCAGTGATTTGGGGCAGGGAGGGCCAGATACGCAGTATTTT.